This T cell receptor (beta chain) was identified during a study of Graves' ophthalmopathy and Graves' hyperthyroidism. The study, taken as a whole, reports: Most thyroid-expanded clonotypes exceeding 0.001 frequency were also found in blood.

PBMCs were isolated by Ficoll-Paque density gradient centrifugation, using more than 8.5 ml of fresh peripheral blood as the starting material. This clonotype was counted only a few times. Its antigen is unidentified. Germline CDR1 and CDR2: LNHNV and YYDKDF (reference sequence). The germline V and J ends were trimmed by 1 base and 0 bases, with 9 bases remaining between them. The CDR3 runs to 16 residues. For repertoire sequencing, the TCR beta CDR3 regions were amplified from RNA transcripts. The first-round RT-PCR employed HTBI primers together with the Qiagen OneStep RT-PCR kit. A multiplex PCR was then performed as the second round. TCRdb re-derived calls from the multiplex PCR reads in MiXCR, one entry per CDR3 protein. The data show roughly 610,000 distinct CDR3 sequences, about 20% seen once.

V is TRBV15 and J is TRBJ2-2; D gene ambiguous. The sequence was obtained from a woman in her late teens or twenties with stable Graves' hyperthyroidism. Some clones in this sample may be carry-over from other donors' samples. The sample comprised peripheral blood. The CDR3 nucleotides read TGTGCCACCAGCAGAGGGCCAGAACCGAACACCGGGGAGCTGTTTTTT. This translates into CATSRGPEPNTGELFF.